A single sample gave rise to the 17 T cell receptor beta chains below, sequenced in a study of blood T cell repertoires in COVID-19. Sequencing was performed with immunoSEQ multiplex PCR; in TCRdb, only in-frame clones are kept and a portion is missing. Of hundreds of thousands of clones in the sample, approximately 86% were seen once. The sample was peripheral blood. The receptors stem from a woman in her 70s with COVID-19, enrolled during active disease.

The rearrangement uses TRBV5-4 and TRBJ1-1; TRBD1 is a possible D gene (5 bases). V was clipped by 0 bases and J by 5 bases, with 8 bases between them. The CDR3 consists of 13 residues. Germline CDR1 reads SGHNT; CDR2 reads YYREEE (reference sequence). CDR3 region: CASSLEGRTEAFF. The DNA for the CDR3 is TGTGCCAGCAGCTTGGAGGGGAGGACTGAAGCTTTCTTT.

This clone showed up just a few times. The chain joins TRBV5-1 to TRBJ1-1, with 8 positions matching TRBD1. The germline gives CDR1 SGHRS, CDR2 YFSETQ. V was clipped by 4 bases and J by 2 bases; unmatched bases: 4. CDR3 length equals 14 residues. The CDR3 spells CASSPGTGNTEAFF. The CDR3 bases are TGCGCCAGCAGCCCTGGGACAGGAAACACTGAAGCTTTCTTT.

V is TRBV29-1 and J is TRBJ1-3; 7 bases are shared with TRBD1. The CDR3 extends over 14 amino acids. After removal of 4 bases from V and 4 bases from J, the junction contained 7 bases not matched to a gene. Germline CDR1 and CDR2: SQVTM and ANQGSEA. This CDR3 reads CSVVGGARGNTIYF. In nucleotides, the CDR3 is TGCAGCGTTGTAGGGGGCGCGAGGGGAAACACCATATATTTT.

V usage is TRBV12-3 or TRBV12-4 and J usage is TRBJ1-5, with no clear D. The CDR3 runs to 13 residues. V was clipped by 4 bases and J by 9 bases, with 13 bases between them. The DNA of the CDR3 is TGTGCCAGCAGTTGGCGGCCTGAGGGGCCCCAGCATTTT. This gives the protein CASSWRPEGPQHF.

The chain has TRBV28 and TRBJ2-2; TRBD1 is a possible D gene (6 bases). V was clipped by 6 bases and J by 0 bases, with 11 bases between them. CDR1 is MDHEN, CDR2 SYDVKM, per germline. This CDR3 region has 15 residues. Here the CDR3 reads CASRTGHTNTGELFF. CDR3 coding DNA: TGTGCCAGCAGGACAGGACACACGAACACCGGGGAGCTGTTTTTT.

The CDR3 is CASSSYKGASTDTQYF. The CDR3 nucleotides read TGTGCCAGCAGCTCATACAAGGGAGCTAGCACAGATACGCAGTATTTT. This chain links TRBV7-6 with TRBJ2-3; tentatively, D is TRBD2 (5 bases). Germline values: CDR1 SGHVS, CDR2 FNYEAQ. Trimming took off 4 bases at V and 0 bases at J, with 14 bases between the two ends. The CDR3 loop spans 16 amino acids.

This clone was detected a few times. This sequence joins TRBV24-1 and TRBJ1-5; D gene ambiguous. The CDR3 spans 13 residues. Germline-derived CDR1 and CDR2 are KGHDR and SFDVKD. V dropped 5 bases and J dropped 4 bases, with 8 bases sitting between them. CDR3 nucleotide sequence: TGTGCCACCAGTGGTCCCCTAAATCAGCCCCAGCATTTT. Translated: CATSGPLNQPQHF.

V and J are TRBV30 and TRBJ2-7; D remains unclear. Trimming pared 0 bases from V and 2 bases from J, leaving 8 bases between. This CDR3 is 13 amino acids long. Germline CDR1 and CDR2: GTSNPN and SVGIG (reference sequence). CDR3 nucleotides: TGTGCCTGGAGTGTAGAGGCGGCCTACGAGCAGTACTTC. Translated: CAWSVEAAYEQYF. The whole variable domain, remainder taken from reference TRBV30 and TRBJ2-7, is SQTIHQWPATLVQPVGSPLSLECTVEGTSNPNLYWYRQAAGRGLQLLFYSVGIGQISSEVPQNLSASRPQDRQFILSSKKLLLSDSGFYLCAWSVEAAYEQYFGPGTRLTVT.

This clone has ten or more counts. CDR3 in DNA: TGCGCCAGCAGCCAAGATTGGGGGGGGAACTATGGCTACACCTTC. Amino acids: CASSQDWGGNYGYTF. The chain employs TRBV4-3 and TRBJ1-2; possibly TRBD1 for D (5 bases). The CDR3 loop spans 15 amino acids. Germline assignment: CDR1 LGHNA and CDR2 YSLEER. V lost 0 bases and J 2 bases, leaving 10 bases between the germline ends.

The chain couples TRBV27 to TRBJ1-1, with D possibly being TRBD1 (6 bases). The CDR3 consists of 15 residues. V lost 10 bases and J lost 3, with 21 bases in between. Germline-derived CDR1 and CDR2 are MNHEY and SMNVEV (reference sequence). For the CDR3, the DNA is TGTGCCACCAGCCGGGGGGGCGTAGGTGACACTGAAGCTTTCTTT. Translation: CATSRGGVGDTEAFF.

The genes are TRBV4-2 and TRBJ2-7; TRBD2 matches at 10 bases. Germline values: CDR1 LGHNA, CDR2 YNFKEQ. The V segment lost 3 bases and the J segment 3 bases; nucleotides outside the gene matches: 8. The CDR3 has 16 residues. The CDR3 nucleotides are TGTGCCAGCAGCCAGCCAAGCGGGGGGGTAGACTACGAGCAGTACTTC. It specifies CASSQPSGGVDYEQYF.

The V and J genes are TRBV5-1 and TRBJ2-5, with D perhaps TRBD2 (6 bases). Germline-derived CDR1 and CDR2 are SGHRS and YFSETQ. The CDR3 totals 13 residues. Between the trimmed V and J ends, which lost 3 bases and 4 bases, there was a span of 10 bases. This CDR3 reads CASSWDSPETQYF. The CDR3 bases are TGCGCCAGCAGCTGGGACTCACCAGAGACCCAGTACTTC.

The chain links TRBV23-1 to TRBJ1-2; perhaps TRBD1 as D (6 bases). TRBV23-1 is an ORF; its function is uncertain. CDR3 length: 16 residues. V lost 2 bases to trimming and J lost 6 bases, with 19 bases between them. CDR3: CASSQPLQGTIDGYTF. CDR3 DNA sequence: TGCGCCAGCAGTCAACCCTTGCAGGGGACCATTGATGGCTACACCTTC.

The chain couples TRBV11-2 to TRBJ2-7, with D perhaps TRBD2 (6 bases). The CDR3 is 15 amino acids. V lost 4 bases, J lost 7 bases, and 20 bases lay in between. The germline V gene has CDR1 SGHAT and CDR2 FQNNGV. The CDR3 DNA follows: TGTGCCAGCAGCTCTCTAGGGACTGTCAAGTGGGAGCAGTACTTC. It codes for CASSSLGTVKWEQYF.

This sequence joins TRBV2 and TRBJ2-2; 7 bases line up with TRBD2. J lost 0 bases, V lost 7 bases, and 8 bases had no gene match. Germline V gives CDR1 SNHLY, CDR2 FYNNEI. The CDR3 covers 16 residues. CDR3 region: CASTDSGGSNTGELFF. CDR3 in DNA: TGTGCCAGCACCGACTCGGGGGGATCGAACACCGGGGAGCTGTTTTTT.

The genes are TRBV19 and TRBJ2-3; a possible D gene is TRBD1 (6 bases). Germline V lookup: CDR1 LNHDA, CDR2 SQIVND (reference sequence). V was clipped by 2 bases and J by 0 bases, with 6 bases between them. This CDR3 is 14 amino acids long. The CDR3 region is CASSITGSTDTQYF. The CDR3 nucleotides are TGTGCCAGTAGTATAACAGGGAGCACAGATACGCAGTATTTT. Full variable domain (remainder filled in from reference TRBV19 and TRBJ2-3): DGGITQSPKYLFRKEGQNVTLSCEQNLNHDAMYWYRQDPGQGLRLIYYSQIVNDFQKGDIAEGYSVSREKKESFPLTVTSAQKNPTAFYLCASSITGSTDTQYFGPGTRLTVL.

The chain recombines TRBV24-1 with TRBJ2-2; D is uncertain. This CDR3 has 12 residues. Germline CDR1 is KGHDR and CDR2 is SFDVKD. Trimming pared 5 bases from V and 6 bases from J, leaving 6 bases between. The CDR3 region is CATSVQSGELFF. The CDR3 nucleotides read TGTGCCACCAGTGTACAATCCGGGGAGCTGTTTTTT.